These T cell receptor beta chains were read from a single sample in a study of cytomegalovirus exposure and HLA in healthy donors. This table comes from immunoSEQ multiplex PCR, and its TCRdb copy is limited to in-frame clones, with some not included. The sample has fewer than 150,000 clones, around three quarters seen once; the top ten hold more than 4.5%. The specimen was PBMCs. All receptors derive from a man younger than 40 in good health. The CDR3 runs from the conserved cysteine through the conserved F or W. Each record gives: V gene, D gene, J gene, clone size, CDR3 length, CDR3 protein, CDR3 DNA. The D gene is left open where the match is weak. Part of the rows lack a size; the others show once, few, many or a class for expanded clones.

TRBV6-6	NA	TRBJ1-1	NA	14	CASSYSLGDYKAFF	TGTGCCAGCAGTTACTCATTGGGAGACTATAAGGCTTTCTTT
TRBV18	NA	TRBJ2-1	NA	14	CASSLGRGLNEQFF	TGTGCCAGCTCACTCGGGAGAGGGTTAAATGAGCAGTTCTTC
TRBV19	NA	TRBJ2-7	once	14	CASSKTSLSYEQYF	TGTGCCAGTAGCAAGACATCCCTCTCCTACGAGCAGTACTTC
TRBV11-3	TRBD1	TRBJ2-2	few	15	CASSLRDSNTGELFF	TGTGCCAGCAGCTTAAGGGACAGTAACACCGGGGAGCTGTTTTTT
TRBV10-3	NA	TRBJ2-1	once	16	CAIRPQGGMDFNEQFF	TGTGCCATCAGGCCACAGGGAGGGATGGACTTCAATGAGCAGTTCTTC
TRBV7-9	TRBD2	TRBJ2-5	NA	16	CASSSGLAGPQETQYF	TGTGCCAGCAGCTCCGGACTAGCGGGGCCCCAAGAGACCCAGTACTTC
TRBV28	TRBD1	TRBJ2-5	NA	16	CASSLSRGRFRETQYF	TGTGCCAGCAGTTTAAGCAGGGGGCGCTTTAGAGAGACCCAGTACTTC
TRBV25-1	NA	TRBJ2-6	NA	17	CASSTQRGGSGANVLTF	TGTGCCAGCAGTACCCAGAGGGGAGGCTCTGGGGCCAACGTCCTGACTTTC
TRBV29-1	NA	TRBJ2-7	NA	12	CSVEIQGYEQYF	TGCAGCGTCGAAATACAGGGCTACGAGCAGTACTTC
TRBV7-9	TRBD1	TRBJ2-5	NA	18	CASSLVGGQGQKLETQYF	TGTGCCAGCAGCTTAGTTGGGGGACAGGGCCAAAAGTTGGAGACCCAGTACTTC
TRBV27	TRBD2	TRBJ2-1	NA	17	CASSPPGTSGTHNEQFF	TGTGCCAGCAGTCCACCCGGGACTAGCGGGACCCACAATGAGCAGTTCTTC
TRBV5-1	NA	TRBJ2-2	NA	15	CASSLAESHTGELFF	TGCGCCAGCAGCTTGGCCGAAAGCCACACCGGGGAGCTGTTTTTT
TRBV6-1	NA	TRBJ2-7	NA	13	CASSDLQGYEQYF	TGTGCCAGCAGTGACCTCCAGGGGTACGAGCAGTACTTC
TRBV7-2	TRBD2	TRBJ2-5	NA	16	CASSLEGLADQETQYF	TGTGCCAGCAGCCTAGAGGGACTAGCGGACCAAGAGACCCAGTACTTC
TRBV7-3	NA	TRBJ2-5	NA	15	CASSLTGLPTETQYF	TGTGCCAGCAGCTTAACGGGACTCCCCACAGAGACCCAGTACTTC
TRBV10-3	TRBD2	TRBJ2-5	NA	15	CAIRNPLAGVETQYF	TGTGCCATCAGGAATCCTCTAGCGGGAGTTGAGACCCAGTACTTC
TRBV7-9	NA	TRBJ1-3	NA	15	CSSSLVRGAGNTIYF	TGTTCCAGCAGCTTAGTCAGAGGCGCTGGAAACACCATATATTTT
TRBV5-1	TRBD2	TRBJ2-1	NA	16	CASSKMAGGPYNEQFF	TGCGCCAGCAGTAAAATGGCGGGAGGGCCGTACAATGAGCAGTTCTTC
TRBV10-3	TRBD2	TRBJ2-3	NA	14	CAISSGRGGDTQYF	TGTGCCATCAGCTCAGGACGGGGGGGAGATACGCAGTATTTT
TRBV7-2	NA	TRBJ2-7	NA	13	CASNVAARYEQYF	TGTGCCAGCAACGTAGCGGCCAGATACGAGCAGTACTTC
TRBV18	NA	TRBJ1-2	few	14	CASSPLSGTDGYTF	TGTGCCAGCTCACCACTTTCGGGGACTGATGGCTACACCTTC
TRBV28	NA	TRBJ2-5	NA	13	CASSFPGQFFQYF	TGTGCCAGCAGTTTTCCGGGTCAATTCTTCCAGTACTTC
TRBV4-1	NA	TRBJ2-5	NA	14	CASSHLDKGETQYF	TGCGCCAGCAGCCACTTAGACAAGGGGGAGACCCAGTACTTC
TRBV13	TRBD2	TRBJ2-3	NA	16	CASSPGRLAGTDTQYF	TGTGCCAGCAGCCCGGGCCGCTTAGCGGGGACAGATACGCAGTATTTT
TRBV9	TRBD2	TRBJ2-1	NA	15	CASSGAGGSYNEQFF	TGTGCCAGCAGCGGGGCGGGAGGCTCCTACAATGAGCAGTTCTTC
TRBV7-2	TRBD2	TRBJ2-7	NA	15	CASSLGLPPEYEQYF	TGTGCCAGCAGCTTGGGACTACCGCCAGAGTACGAGCAGTACTTC
TRBV19	NA	TRBJ2-5	few	13	CASSIDRGETQYF	TGTGCCAGTAGTATAGATCGGGGGGAGACCCAGTACTTC
TRBV7-9	TRBD1	TRBJ1-2	NA	17	CSSSLGSVDRTMEGYTF	TGTTCCAGCAGCTTAGGGTCTGTGGACAGGACCATGGAGGGCTACACCTTC
TRBV7-9	NA	TRBJ2-3	NA	15	CASSLGHSNTDTQYF	TGTGCCAGCAGCTTAGGTCATTCTAACACAGATACGCAGTATTTT
TRBV5-5	TRBD2	TRBJ2-2	NA	18	CASSPGLRGSLGTGELFF	TGTGCCAGCAGCCCCGGACTACGCGGGAGCCTGGGCACCGGGGAGCTGTTTTTT
TRBV27	TRBD1	TRBJ1-5	few	16	CASSLRGTASNQPQHF	TGTGCCAGCAGTTTAAGGGGGACAGCTAGCAATCAGCCCCAGCATTTT
TRBV5-1	TRBD1	TRBJ1-4	NA	14	CASSSQGANEKLFF	TGCGCCAGCAGCTCACAGGGGGCTAATGAAAAACTGTTTTTT
TRBV21-1	NA	TRBJ2-7	NA	17	CASRRVLALAVPYEQYF	TGTGCCAGCAGGCGAGTCCTAGCCCTCGCGGTACCCTACGAGCAGTACTTC
TRBV25-1	TRBD1	TRBJ2-7	NA	14	CASSRQGARYEQYF	TGTGCCAGCTCCAGACAGGGGGCACGCTACGAGCAGTACTTC
TRBV30	NA	TRBJ2-5	few	13	CAWSVRLAETQYF	TGTGCCTGGAGCGTACGGCTAGCAGAGACCCAGTACTTC
TRBV19	TRBD1	TRBJ1-5	NA	15	CASSMDRGSNQPQHF	TGTGCCAGTAGTATGGACAGGGGAAGCAATCAGCCCCAGCATTTT
TRBV7-2	NA	TRBJ2-5	NA	12	CASSFNAETQYF	TGTGCCAGCAGCTTTAATGCGGAAACCCAGTACTTC
TRBV13	NA	TRBJ2-1	NA	13	CASSLYLSNEQFF	TGTGCCAGCAGCTTATACTTGAGCAATGAGCAGTTCTTC
TRBV2	TRBD1	TRBJ1-1	few	16	CASRAGTGVMNTEAFF	TGTGCCAGCCGGGCAGGGACAGGGGTCATGAACACTGAAGCTTTCTTT
TRBV19	TRBD2	TRBJ2-1	few	18	CASNTGSGRAGGMDEQFF	TGTGCCAGTAATACGGGTAGCGGGAGGGCCGGGGGAATGGATGAGCAGTTCTTC
TRBV19	NA	TRBJ2-1	NA	13	CASSIDRTPQQFF	TGTGCCAGTAGTATTGATAGGACACCGCAGCAGTTCTTC
TRBV5-6	NA	TRBJ2-1	NA	14	CASSLPFSYNEQFF	TGTGCCAGCAGCTTGCCCTTCTCCTACAATGAGCAGTTCTTC
TRBV2	TRBD2	TRBJ2-2	NA	15	CASRHSGRAPGELFF	TGTGCCAGCAGACATAGCGGGAGGGCCCCCGGGGAGCTGTTTTTT
TRBV19	NA	TRBJ1-2	NA	17	CASSMDAGWPQKYGYTF	TGTGCCAGTAGTATGGATGCAGGTTGGCCCCAAAAATATGGCTACACCTTC
TRBV6-6	TRBD2	TRBJ2-1	NA	12	CASSPNSGREFF	TGTGCCAGCAGCCCAAATAGCGGGAGGGAGTTCTTC
TRBV10-3	TRBD2	TRBJ2-7	NA	14	CAILGGRSGDEQYF	TGTGCCATCCTCGGCGGGAGGTCCGGGGACGAGCAGTACTTC
TRBV10-2	TRBD2	TRBJ2-5	NA	17	CASSGRTSGRYPETQYF	TGCGCCAGCAGTGGAAGGACTAGCGGGAGGTATCCGGAGACCCAGTACTTC
TRBV9	TRBD1	TRBJ1-1	NA	15	CASSPAPPGTGGAFF	TGTGCCAGCAGCCCAGCCCCCCCCGGGACAGGGGGAGCTTTCTTT
TRBV19	NA	TRBJ2-1	NA	12	CASSIRENEQFF	TGTGCCAGTAGTATCCGAGAAAATGAGCAGTTCTTC
TRBV6-5	NA	TRBJ1-2	NA	15	CASSYSGAFNYGYTF	TGTGCCAGCAGTTACTCGGGGGCTTTTAACTATGGCTACACCTTC
TRBV14	TRBD1	TRBJ2-7	NA	14	CASSHGTGSYEQYF	TGTGCCAGCAGCCACGGGACAGGGTCCTACGAGCAGTACTTC
TRBV28	NA	TRBJ2-7	NA	12	CASSQGGREQYF	TGTGCCAGCAGTCAGGGGGGCCGAGAGCAGTACTTC
TRBV18	TRBD2	TRBJ2-1	NA	14	CASSPQQGGDEQFF	TGTGCCAGCTCACCACAGCAGGGAGGGGATGAGCAGTTCTTC
TRBV7-9	TRBD1	TRBJ1-4	NA	15	CASSTRDRGIEKLFF	TGTGCCAGCAGCACCCGGGACAGGGGTATTGAAAAACTGTTTTTT
TRBV6-1	NA	TRBJ2-3	NA	14	CASRGEEITDTQYF	TGTGCCAGCAGGGGGGAGGAGATCACAGATACGCAGTATTTT
TRBV2	TRBD2	TRBJ2-3	once	16	CASSEGGGRAGDTQYF	TGTGCCAGCAGTGAAGGGGGCGGGAGGGCCGGAGATACGCAGTATTTT
TRBV11-2	TRBD1	TRBJ1-4	NA	15	CASSPRTGGYSGLFF	TGTGCCAGCAGCCCGCGGACAGGGGGTTACAGCGGACTGTTTTTT
TRBV5-8	NA	TRBJ2-7	NA	12	CASSRIPHEQYF	TGTGCCAGCAGTCGAATCCCCCACGAGCAGTACTTC
TRBV27	NA	TRBJ2-1	NA	14	CASTPGSVYNEQFF	TGTGCCAGCACTCCTGGCAGCGTCTACAATGAGCAGTTCTTC
TRBV7-9	NA	TRBJ2-2	NA	19	CASSASILKAAIKTGELFF	TGTGCCAGCAGCGCAAGCATCTTAAAAGCCGCGATTAAGACCGGGGAGCTGTTTTTT